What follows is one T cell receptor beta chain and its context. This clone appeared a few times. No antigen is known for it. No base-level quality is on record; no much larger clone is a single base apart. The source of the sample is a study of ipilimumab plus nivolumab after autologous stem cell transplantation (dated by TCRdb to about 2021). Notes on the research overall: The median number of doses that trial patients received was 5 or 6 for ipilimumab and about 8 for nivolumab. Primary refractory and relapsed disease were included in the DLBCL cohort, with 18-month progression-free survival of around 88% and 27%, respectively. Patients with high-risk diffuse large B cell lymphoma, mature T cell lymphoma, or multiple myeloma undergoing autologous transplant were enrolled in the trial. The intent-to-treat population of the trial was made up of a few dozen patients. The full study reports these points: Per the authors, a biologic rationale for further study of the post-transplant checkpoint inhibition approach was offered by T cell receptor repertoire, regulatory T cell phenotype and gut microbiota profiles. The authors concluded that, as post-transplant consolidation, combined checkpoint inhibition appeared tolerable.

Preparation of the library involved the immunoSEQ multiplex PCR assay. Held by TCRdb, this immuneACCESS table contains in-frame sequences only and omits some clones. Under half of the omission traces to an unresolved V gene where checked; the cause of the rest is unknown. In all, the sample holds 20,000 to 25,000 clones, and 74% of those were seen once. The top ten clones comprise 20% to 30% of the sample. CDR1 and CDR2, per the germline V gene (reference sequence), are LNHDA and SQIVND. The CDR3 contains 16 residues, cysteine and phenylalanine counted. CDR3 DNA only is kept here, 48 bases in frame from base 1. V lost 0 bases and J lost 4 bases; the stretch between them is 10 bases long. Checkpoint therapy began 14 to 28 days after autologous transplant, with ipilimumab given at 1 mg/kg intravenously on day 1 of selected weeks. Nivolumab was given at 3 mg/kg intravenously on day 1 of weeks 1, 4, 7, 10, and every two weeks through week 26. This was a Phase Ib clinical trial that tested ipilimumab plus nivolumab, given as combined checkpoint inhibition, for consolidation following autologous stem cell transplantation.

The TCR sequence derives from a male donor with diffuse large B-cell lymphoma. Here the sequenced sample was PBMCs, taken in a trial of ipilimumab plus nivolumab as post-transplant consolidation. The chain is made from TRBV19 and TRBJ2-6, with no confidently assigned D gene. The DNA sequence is TGTGCCAGTAGTATAGATGGCGTAGGAGGGGCCAACGTCCTGACTTTC. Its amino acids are CASSIDGVGGANVLTF.